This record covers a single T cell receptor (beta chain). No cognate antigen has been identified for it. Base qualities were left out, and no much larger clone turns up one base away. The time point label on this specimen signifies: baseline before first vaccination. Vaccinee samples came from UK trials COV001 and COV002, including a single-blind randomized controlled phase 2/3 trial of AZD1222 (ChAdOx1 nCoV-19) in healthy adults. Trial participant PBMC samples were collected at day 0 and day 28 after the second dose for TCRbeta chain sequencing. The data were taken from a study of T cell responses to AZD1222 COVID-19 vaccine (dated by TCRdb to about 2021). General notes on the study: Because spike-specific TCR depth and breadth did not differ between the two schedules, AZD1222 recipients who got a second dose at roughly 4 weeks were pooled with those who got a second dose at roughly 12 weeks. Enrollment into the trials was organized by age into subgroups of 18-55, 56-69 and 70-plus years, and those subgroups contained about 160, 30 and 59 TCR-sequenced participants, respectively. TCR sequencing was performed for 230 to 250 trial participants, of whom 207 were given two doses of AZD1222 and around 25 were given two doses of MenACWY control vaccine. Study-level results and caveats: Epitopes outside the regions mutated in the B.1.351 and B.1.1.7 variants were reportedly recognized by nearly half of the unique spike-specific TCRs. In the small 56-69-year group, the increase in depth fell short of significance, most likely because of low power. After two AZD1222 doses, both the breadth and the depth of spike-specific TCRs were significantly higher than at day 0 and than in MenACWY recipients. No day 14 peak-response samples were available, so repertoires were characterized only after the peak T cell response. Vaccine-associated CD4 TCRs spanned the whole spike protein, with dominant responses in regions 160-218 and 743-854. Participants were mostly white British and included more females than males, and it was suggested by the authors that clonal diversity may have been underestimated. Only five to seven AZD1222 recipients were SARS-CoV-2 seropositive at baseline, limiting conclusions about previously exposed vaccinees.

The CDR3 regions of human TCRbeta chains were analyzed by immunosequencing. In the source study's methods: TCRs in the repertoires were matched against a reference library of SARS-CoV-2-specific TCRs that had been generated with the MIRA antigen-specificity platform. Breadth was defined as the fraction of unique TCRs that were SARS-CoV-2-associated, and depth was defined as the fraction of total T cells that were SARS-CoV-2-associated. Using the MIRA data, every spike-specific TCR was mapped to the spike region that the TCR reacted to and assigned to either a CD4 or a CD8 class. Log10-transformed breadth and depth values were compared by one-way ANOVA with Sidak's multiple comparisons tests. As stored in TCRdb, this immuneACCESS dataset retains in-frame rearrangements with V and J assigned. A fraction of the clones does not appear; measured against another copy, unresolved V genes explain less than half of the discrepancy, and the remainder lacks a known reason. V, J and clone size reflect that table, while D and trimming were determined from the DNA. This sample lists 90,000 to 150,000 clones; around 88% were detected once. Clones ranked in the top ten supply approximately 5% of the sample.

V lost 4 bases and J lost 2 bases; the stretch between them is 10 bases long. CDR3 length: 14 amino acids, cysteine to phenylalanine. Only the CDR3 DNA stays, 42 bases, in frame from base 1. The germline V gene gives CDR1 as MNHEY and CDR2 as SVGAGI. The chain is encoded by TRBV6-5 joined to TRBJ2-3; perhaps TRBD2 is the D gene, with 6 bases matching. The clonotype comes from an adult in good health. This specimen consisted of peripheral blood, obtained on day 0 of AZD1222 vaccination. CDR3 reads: CASSSRGNTDTQYF. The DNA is TGTGCCAGCAGTTCTCGGGGGAACACAGATACGCAGTATTTT.